Shown below are 9 T cell receptor beta chains from a single sample sequenced in a study of beta chain features in type 1 diabetes. Study-level points and caveats: Among patients with Type 1 diabetes, TCRB CDR3s were moderately but significantly shorter in every one of the four CD4+ subsets.

Reverse transcribing all isolated RNA meant expressed TCRB transcripts were sequenced. Sequencing used immunoSEQ multiplex PCR; TCRdb keeps in-frame clones, though not all of them. The sample includes 250,000 to 300,000 clones, 24% seen only once; the top ten take over 0.01%. These receptors are not linked to any known antigen. Input material: naive CD4+ T cells from blood. All receptors come from a woman younger than 45 with type 1 diabetes.

The chain combines TRBV5-1 with TRBJ2-5, with D unresolved. V was clipped by 3 bases and J by 2 bases, with 11 bases between them. The CDR3 is 14 residues long. CDR1 and CDR2 (germline): SGHRS, YFSETQ. The CDR3 reads CASSYLQNQETQYF. CDR3 DNA sequence: TGCGCCAGCAGCTATTTACAGAATCAAGAGACCCAGTACTTC.

The rearrangement links TRBV5-1 to TRBJ2-1, with D possibly TRBD2 on 6 matching bases. The V end was cut by 3 bases, the J end by 0 bases, with 10 bases between. This CDR3 spans 15 amino acids. Per germline, CDR1 SGHRS and CDR2 YFSETQ. CDR3 sequence reads: CASSSGGPSYNEQFF. DNA of the CDR3: TGCGCCAGCAGCTCCGGGGGTCCCTCCTACAATGAGCAGTTCTTC.

The chain couples TRBV6-1 to TRBJ1-4; 7 nucleotides align to TRBD1. The CDR3 runs to 16 residues. Per germline, CDR1 MNHNS and CDR2 SASEGT. With 4 bases clipped from V and 0 bases from J, the junction kept 5 bases outside the gene matches. The CDR3 DNA reads as TGTGCCAGCAGTGGGCCTGGGACAGCAACTAATGAAAAACTGTTTTTT. Amino acids: CASSGPGTATNEKLFF.

This clone was counted only a few times. This chain connects TRBV29-1 to TRBJ1-1; maybe TRBD1 (5 bases). The CDR3 is 14 amino acids. Germline V CDR1 and CDR2: SQVTM, ANQGSEA. V was clipped by 1 base and J by 1 base, with 10 bases between them. The CDR3 spells CSVEVRGPNTEAFF. CDR3 coding DNA: TGCAGCGTTGAAGTAAGGGGCCCGAACACTGAAGCTTTCTTT.

The chain couples TRBV6-5 to TRBJ2-4, with TRBD1 identical over 7 bases. Germline-derived CDR1 and CDR2 are MNHEY and SVGAGI. The CDR3 consists of 14 residues. J lost 8 bases, V lost 9 bases, and 13 bases had no gene match. The DNA of the CDR3 is TGTGCCAGACAGAGGGGGCCCCGTTGGGACATTCAGTACTTC. It translates to CARQRGPRWDIQYF.

This clone was observed a handful of times. V gene TRBV11-2 combines with J gene TRBJ2-2, with 11 positions matching TRBD2. J gave up 5 bases and V 3 bases, and 8 bases lay outside the gene matches. CDR1 is SGHAT, CDR2 FQNNGV, per germline. The CDR3 consists of 17 residues. The CDR3 sequence: CASSFYLAGGPTGELFF. CDR3 DNA sequence: TGTGCCAGCAGCTTCTATTTAGCGGGAGGGCCTACCGGGGAGCTGTTTTTT.

This clone came up a few times. The V and J genes are TRBV5-6 and TRBJ2-7; D is undetermined. The CDR3 contains 13 residues. The germline gives CDR1 SGHDT, CDR2 YYEEEE. Trimming removed 0 bases at V and 4 bases at J, with 8 bases between. The CDR3 spells CASSLGRFYEQYF. CDR3 in DNA: TGTGCCAGCAGCTTGGGGCGGTTTTACGAGCAGTACTTC.

The chain carries TRBV7-2 and TRBJ1-2, with D possibly being TRBD1 (5 bases). The CDR3 contains 14 residues. Germline assignment: CDR1 SGHTA and CDR2 FQGNSA. The V gene lost 0 bases and the J gene lost 3 bases, with 8 bases spanning the gap. CDR3 nucleotide sequence: TGTGCCAGCAGCTTAGCTCAGGGCCACTATGGCTACACCTTC. Amino acids: CASSLAQGHYGYTF.

This clone was counted once. The chain couples TRBV5-1 to TRBJ2-5; TRBD1 agrees at 9 bases. The CDR3 consists of 16 residues. CDR1 and CDR2 from the germline V gene are SGHRS and YFSETQ. Germline trimming cut 4 bases from V and 5 bases from J; bases unmatched to any gene: 12. CDR3 loop: CASSRQGQGTGETQYF. CDR3 nucleotides: TGCGCCAGCAGCCGACAGGGACAGGGCACGGGCGAGACCCAGTACTTC.